These 10 T cell receptor beta chains were sequenced from one sample in a study of T cell responses to AZD1222 COVID-19 vaccine. This table comes from immunoSEQ multiplex PCR, and its TCRdb copy is limited to in-frame clones, with some not included. The data hold around 180,000 clones, with about nine tenths observed a single time. Sequenced here: peripheral blood, sampled on day 0 of AZD1222 vaccination. The receptors here all came from an adult in good health.

V gene TRBV19 combines with J gene TRBJ2-1, with D perhaps matching TRBD1 (6 bases). V lost 7 bases and J 0 bases, leaving 10 bases between the germline ends. Germline V gene data show CDR1 as LNHDA and CDR2 as SQIVND (reference sequence). This CDR3 region has 14 residues. CDR3 sequence (DNA): TGTGCCAGTAATCAGGGGAGCTCCTACAATGAGCAGTTCTTC. It is translated as CASNQGSSYNEQFF.

The chain employs TRBV2 and TRBJ2-1, with 11 bases identical to TRBD2. Germline V CDR1 and CDR2: SNHLY, FYNNEI. The CDR3 is made up of 14 amino acids. V lost 6 bases to trimming and J lost 4 bases; unmatched junction nucleotides: 2. The DNA for the CDR3 is TGTGCCAGCAGGGGACTAGCGGCATACAATGAGCAGTTCTTC. The encoded protein is CASRGLAAYNEQFF. Based on the CDR3 plus reference TRBV2 and TRBJ2-1, the full variable domain is EPEVTQTPSHQVTQMGQEVILRCVPISNHLYFYWYRQILGQKVEFLVSFYNNEISEKSEIFDDQFSVERPDGSNFTLKIRSTKLEDSAMYFCASRGLAAYNEQFFGPGTRLTVL.

This clone was recorded only once. This chain joins TRBV18 and TRBJ2-1; D uncertain. The CDR3 is 17 amino acids. From germline, CDR1 is KGHSH and CDR2 LQKENI. V was clipped by 2 bases and J by 0 bases, with 14 bases between them. The CDR3, as DNA: TGTGCCAGCTCACCATTGGAGATTAGGAGCTCCTACAATGAGCAGTTCTTC. It codes for CASSPLEIRSSYNEQFF.

The chain combines TRBV11-2 with TRBJ2-4; D gene unclear. Germline CDR1 reads SGHAT; CDR2 reads FQNNGV. This CDR3 region has 18 residues. V lost 0 bases and J 0 bases, leaving 15 bases between the germline ends. For the CDR3, the DNA is TGTGCCAGCAGCTTAGATCTTGGGCGGCTACTAGCCAAAAACATTCAGTACTTC. Protein product: CASSLDLGRLLAKNIQYF.

CDR3 protein: CASSMGREIGNIQYF. The CDR3 nucleotides read TGTGCCAGTAGTATGGGGCGGGAGATAGGAAACATTCAGTACTTC. The chain recombines TRBV19 with TRBJ2-4; TRBD2 matches at 7 bases. Per the germline V gene, CDR1 is LNHDA and CDR2 is SQIVND (reference sequence). V trimming: 3 bases; J trimming: 6 bases; junction bases outside the gene matches: 8. This CDR3 region has 15 residues.

This clone was counted only a few times. DNA of the CDR3: TGTGCCAGCTCACCGGGGACAAACGGTGGCTACACCTTC. Residues: CASSPGTNGGYTF. The chain carries TRBV18 and TRBJ1-2; D is perhaps TRBD1 (6 bases). CDR3 size: 13 residues. The germline V gene encodes CDR1 KGHSH and CDR2 LQKENI. V lost 3 bases, J lost 7 bases, and 12 bases lay in between.

The chain carries TRBV11-2 and TRBJ2-7; 7 nucleotides line up with TRBD2. The J segment lost 0 bases and the V segment lost 2 bases, leaving 7 bases of the junction unmatched. This CDR3 has 16 residues. Germline CDR1 is SGHAT and CDR2 is FQNNGV. For the CDR3, the DNA is TGTGCCAGCAGCTTACAAGGGGCTAGCGGCTCCTACGAGCAGTACTTC. As protein: CASSLQGASGSYEQYF. The complete variable domain, with remaining parts taken from reference TRBV11-2 and TRBJ2-7, reads EAGVAQSPRYKIIEKRQSVAFWCNPISGHATLYWYQQILGQGPKLLIQFQNNGVVDDSQLPKDRFSAERLKGVDSTLKIQPAKLEDSAVYLCASSLQGASGSYEQYFGPGTRLTVT.

This chain uses TRBV6-5 with TRBJ1-4; the match to TRBD1 covers 8 bases. With V trimmed by 10 bases and J by 6 bases, 10 bases remained unmatched. CDR3 length: 14 amino acids. Germline V lookup: CDR1 MNHEY, CDR2 SVGAGI. CDR3 in DNA: TGTGCCACCCGCCAGGGGGCTGCGGATGAAAAACTGTTTTTT. Amino acid sequence: CATRQGAADEKLFF.

This clone has only a few counts. The V call is TRBV19, the J call TRBJ1-3, with 7 bases identical to TRBD1. This CDR3 contains 13 residues. V dropped 1 base and J dropped 8; count of bases not matched to a gene: 2. The V gene's germline CDR1 is LNHDA and CDR2 SQIVND (reference sequence). The CDR3 reads CASSIAQGDTIYF. CDR3 sequence (DNA): TGTGCCAGTAGTATAGCCCAGGGGGACACCATATATTTT.

This chain joins TRBV19 and TRBJ1-1, with D possibly matching TRBD1 (6 bases). Looked up from germline, CDR1 is LNHDA and CDR2 is SQIVND (reference sequence). Trimming removed 9 bases at V and 6 bases at J, with 23 bases between. CDR3 size: 15 residues. The CDR3, as DNA: TGTGCCAGCGAGCCACCGGACAGCGATATCTCTGAAGCTTTCTTT. This encodes CASEPPDSDISEAFF.